The 23 T cell receptor beta chains listed next were all sequenced from one sample in a study of regulatory T cells in long-lasting Graves disease. HTBI primers from iRepertoire and Arm-PCR of CDR3 regions yielded the TCR beta libraries. TCRdb itself ran the multiplex PCR reads through MiXCR, one entry per CDR3 protein. In the table there are 360,000 or so distinct CDR3 sequences, around 15% of which are singletons. Time point: newly diagnosed GD, antithyroid drugs for less than 3 months. From PBMCs, RNA was extracted and then used to make the TCR library. A further study also used this sample, focusing on T cells in Graves' hyperthyroidism and ophthalmopathy.

Sample: peripheral blood mononuclear cells (PBMCs), taken at new diagnosis, from a patient treated with antithyroid drugs. All receptors derive from a woman aged 18-29 years with Graves disease.

This clonotype was recorded a few times. The V gene is TRBV28, the J gene TRBJ1-6; D gene ambiguous. Germline lookup yields CDR1 MDHEN and CDR2 SYDVKM. V was shortened by 3 bases and J by 9 bases, with 12 bases between the two germline ends. This CDR3 is built from 14 residues. The CDR3 reads CASSFVLVGSPLHF. As DNA, the CDR3 is TGTGCCAGCAGTTTTGTTCTTGTTGGTTCACCCCTCCACTTT.

In this sample, this clonotype turned up many times. The chain employs TRBV12-3 or TRBV12-4 and TRBJ2-7; D is undetermined. The V end lost 4 bases, the J end lost 0 bases, and 10 bases lay between the germline ends. CDR3 size: 14 residues. The CDR3 DNA follows: TGTGCCAGCAGTTGGACCGCCAGCTCCTACGAGCAGTACTTC. This translates into CASSWTASSYEQYF.

A few counts support this clonotype. At one end the junction does not follow the germline gene, possibly because of a read error. The rearrangement links TRBV6-1 to TRBJ1-2; the D is unclear. The germline V gene encodes CDR1 MNHNS and CDR2 SASEGT. This CDR3 has 11 residues. The CDR3 region is CASSLGYGYPF. For the CDR3, the DNA is TGTGCCAGCAGCCTCGGATATGGCTACCCCTTC.

This clonotype was seen a handful of times. This may arise from a read error, as a much more abundant clone is one base away. V and J are TRBV2 and TRBJ2-2; 11 positions match TRBD2. Looked up from germline, CDR1 is SNHLY and CDR2 is FYNNEI. V shed 8 bases, J shed 2 bases, and the junction held 7 bases outside the gene matches. The CDR3 has 16 amino acids. The CDR3 DNA reads TGTGCCAGCCCTGCCACTAGCGGGGGTAACACCGGGGAGCTGTTTTTT. Amino acids: CASPATSGGNTGELFF. The full variable domain, in which reference TRBV2 and TRBJ2-2 provide the parts outside the CDR3, is EPEVTQTPSHQVTQMGQEVILRCVPISNHLYFYWYRQILGQKVEFLVSFYNNEISEKSEIFDDQFSVERPDGSNFTLKIRSTKLEDSAMYFCASPATSGGNTGELFFGEGSRLTVL.

This clonotype was recorded many times. CDR3 DNA: TGTGCCAGCAGTGAAGGTCCCCAGGACGGGCCCTACGAGCAGTACTTC. Protein: CASSEGPQDGPYEQYF. This sequence joins TRBV6-1 and TRBJ2-7, with D hard to call. Germline CDR1 is MNHNS and CDR2 is SASEGT. The CDR3 consists of 16 residues. The ends were cut back, 1 base at V and 2 bases at J, with 15 bases in the middle.

This sequence joins TRBV11-2 and TRBJ1-6, with D hard to call. The CDR3 contains 14 residues. Trimming took 3 bases from V and 3 from J, leaving 6 bases between them. The V gene's germline CDR1 is SGHAT and CDR2 FQNNGV. DNA for the CDR3: TGTGCCAGCAGCTTCCCAATCTATAATTCACCCCTCCACTTT. Translated: CASSFPIYNSPLHF.

This clonotype has at least ten counts. The chain joins TRBV6-5 to TRBJ1-2; possible D gene TRBD1, 6 bases. This CDR3 is built from 12 residues. Germline loops: CDR1 MNHEY, CDR2 SVGAGI. V was cut by 4 bases and J by 6 bases, with 9 bases left in between. The CDR3 protein is CASSFRGDGYTF. The CDR3 DNA reads TGTGCCAGCAGTTTCAGGGGTGATGGCTACACCTTC.

The table lists this clonotype with many counts. The chain joins TRBV28 to TRBJ1-2; D gene ambiguous. Trimming stripped 5 bases from V and 0 bases from J, with 13 bases between. The CDR3 is 15 amino acids. Germline CDR1 and CDR2: MDHEN and SYDVKM. CDR3: CASSRPMLANYGYTF. In nucleotides, the CDR3 is TGTGCCAGCAGTCGCCCTATGTTAGCTAACTATGGCTACACCTTC.

With regard to this clonotype: A far larger clone differs by one base, so this is likely a read error. The J gene is TRBJ2-1, the V gene TRBV28, with a tentative D call TRBD2 (7 bases). The J call may be incorrect, as the DNA end agrees better with TRBJ2-5. The CDR3 is 14 amino acids. Germline CDR1 MDHEN, CDR2 SYDVKM. The CDR3 sequence is CVSSRRGGAETQYF. CDR3 in DNA: TGTGTCAGCAGCCGGAGGGGGGGCGCAGAGACCCAGTACTTC.

The V and J genes are TRBV19 and TRBJ2-6; perhaps TRBD1 as D (6 bases). Between the trimmed V and J ends, which lost 3 bases and 2 bases, there was a span of 17 bases. Germline V CDR1 and CDR2: LNHDA, SQIVND (reference sequence). The CDR3 spans 18 residues. The CDR3 nucleotides read TGTGCCAGTAGTATTCAGGGACAAAAGGGGACTGGGGCCAACGTCCTGACTTTC. This gives the protein CASSIQGQKGTGANVLTF.

This clonotype was counted between two and nine times. One junction end does not reproduce the germline sequence, and a read error may be involved. The CDR3 coding sequence is TGTGCCAGCTCACCAGTTCAAGGACCCCAAGAGACCCAGTGCTTC. Its protein is CASSPVQGPQETQCF. The chain employs TRBV18 and TRBJ2-5; D gene uncertain. In germline, CDR1 is KGHSH, CDR2 LQKENI. The CDR3 is made up of 15 amino acids.

As regards this clonotype: A much larger clonotype is one base distant, so this may be a read error. The chain carries TRBV6-1 and TRBJ2-1, with D possibly matching TRBD2 (7 bases). The germline gives CDR1 MNHNS, CDR2 SASEGT. Trimming removed 6 bases from V and 4 bases from J, with 19 bases in between. The CDR3 is made up of 16 amino acids. CDR3 coding DNA: TGTGCCAGCAGGGGCACAGGGCGGGGGCCTTACAATGAGCAGTTCTTC. Protein product: CASRGTGRGPYNEQFF.

This clonotype was seen once. The chain uses TRBV28 and TRBJ2-1; TRBD2 agrees at 10 bases. The CDR3 extends over 17 amino acids. The ends lost 4 bases at V and 2 bases at J; junction bases unmatched: 8. Germline-derived CDR1 and CDR2 are MDHEN and SYDVKM. CDR3 protein: CASSSPSGSLPYNEQFF. The CDR3 DNA reads TGTGCCAGCAGTTCCCCTAGCGGGAGCCTTCCCTACAATGAGCAGTTCTTC.

This clonotype was detected ten times or more. The chain combines TRBV5-6 with TRBJ2-3, with 13 bases identical to TRBD2. Germline-derived CDR1 and CDR2 are SGHDT and YYEEEE. The junction had 4 bases not matched to a gene; V was cut back by 4 bases and J by 5 bases. The CDR3 is 15 amino acids. The CDR3 DNA reads as TGTGCCAGCAGCATAGGACTAGCGGGAGTAGATACGCAGTATTTT. It specifies CASSIGLAGVDTQYF.

In this sample, this clonotype turned up a few times. V and J are TRBV7-3 and TRBJ2-1, with D maybe TRBD2 (6 bases). The CDR3 totals 15 residues. In germline, CDR1 is SGHTA, CDR2 FQGTGA. Trimming removed 3 bases at V and 2 bases at J, with 11 bases between. CDR3 sequence (DNA): TGTGCCAGCAGCTTTGTGACGGGAGCCTACAATGAGCAGTTCTTC. It codes for CASSFVTGAYNEQFF.

This clonotype came up many times. The chain links TRBV7-8 to TRBJ2-1, with D perhaps TRBD2 (8 bases). This CDR3 is 20 amino acids long. The germline V gene has CDR1 SGHVS and CDR2 FQNEAQ. Trimming pared 2 bases from V and 3 bases from J, leaving 26 bases between. CDR3 sequence: CASSLPRFKGASGSYNEQFF. Here the CDR3 DNA reads TGTGCCAGCAGCTTACCTCGATTCAAGGGGGCGAGCGGGAGCTACAATGAGCAGTTCTTC.

The chain joins TRBV6-1 to TRBJ1-6; D gene uncertain. Trimming took 7 bases from V and 0 from J, leaving 25 bases between them. The CDR3 has 20 residues. CDR1 is MNHNS and CDR2 is SASEGT in the germline V gene. CDR3 sequence reads: CASTGRLASHPSSYNSPLHF. CDR3 in DNA: TGTGCCAGCACCGGGCGGTTAGCTTCCCACCCGAGCTCCTATAATTCACCCCTCCACTTT.

Only a few counts were recorded for this clonotype. The rearrangement links TRBV27 to TRBJ2-3, with 10 bases identical to TRBD2. The V gene end was trimmed by 4 bases and the J gene end by 6 bases; junction bases not matched to a gene: 22. The CDR3 is made up of 20 amino acids. The germline V gene has CDR1 MNHEY and CDR2 SMNVEV (reference sequence). CDR3 amino acids: CASSSLLAGYLPNVGDTQYF. The DNA for the CDR3 is TGTGCCAGCAGTTCTCTACTAGCGGGGTATCTCCCCAACGTGGGTGATACGCAGTATTTT.

This clonotype was observed at least ten times. The gene calls are TRBV10-3 and TRBJ2-5, with D possibly being TRBD1 (6 bases). This CDR3 region has 13 residues. CDR1 is ENHRY and CDR2 is SYGVKD in the germline V gene. V was cut by 3 bases and J by 4 bases, with 9 bases left in between. CDR3 sequence (DNA): TGTGCCATCAGTGACAGCAGGGGAGAGACCCAGTACTTC. Its translation: CAISDSRGETQYF.

This chain joins TRBV5-1 and TRBJ2-1; D gene ambiguous. The V gene lost 0 bases and the J gene lost 2 bases, with 9 bases spanning the gap. Germline V gene data show CDR1 as SGHRS and CDR2 as YFSETQ. The CDR3 loop spans 15 amino acids. The CDR3 region has the DNA TGCGCCAGCAGCTTGGGGACGGATACCTACAATGAGCAGTTCTTC. Translating it yields CASSLGTDTYNEQFF.

This clonotype was found many times. This sequence joins TRBV3-1 and TRBJ2-7; 8 positions agree with TRBD1. CDR1 is LGHDT, CDR2 YNNKEL, per germline (reference sequence). With 5 bases clipped from V and 4 bases from J, the junction kept 7 bases outside the gene matches. CDR3 length: 14 amino acids. The CDR3: CASSSRTGMYEQYF. CDR3 coding DNA: TGTGCCAGCAGCTCCCGGACAGGGATGTACGAGCAGTACTTC.

In the case of this clonotype: This clone may be a read error of a much larger clone one base away. This chain connects TRBV6-2 or TRBV6-3 to TRBJ2-5, with TRBD2 matching 9 bases. This CDR3 spans 14 amino acids. The germline V gene has CDR1 MNHEY and CDR2 SVGEGT. This CDR3 reads CASRAGGEQEAQYF. The CDR3 region has the DNA TGTGCCAGCAGGGCGGGGGGGGAACAAGAGGCCCAGTACTTC.

In this sample, this clonotype turned up many times. V gene TRBV28 combines with J gene TRBJ1-1; tentatively, D is TRBD1 (6 bases). Per germline, CDR1 MDHEN and CDR2 SYDVKM. The germline V and J ends were trimmed by 8 bases and 3 bases, with 13 bases remaining between them. The CDR3 sequence is 13 residues long. The CDR3 bases are TGTGCCAGCGTCGGGGGGGCCGACACTGAAGCTTTCTTT. Translated, it gives CASVGGADTEAFF.